The sequence of this T cell receptor beta chain was determined in a study of Ad26.COV2.S vaccination and SARS-CoV-2 variants. General observations from the study: Vaccine and placebo recipients had similar non-spike TCR breadth. Possible underestimation of total T cell responses by the TCR breadth and depth analyses was noted.

The CDR3 contains 13 residues. CDR1 is SQVTM and CDR2 is ANQGSEA in the germline V gene. V lost 4 bases and J 1 base, leaving 9 bases between the germline ends. Repertoires were generated with immunoSEQ multiplex PCR, while TCRdb's copy carries only in-frame clones and drops some. The sample has 450,000 to 550,000 clones; 89% are singletons. Described treatment: approximately 18 received Ad26.COV2.S at low or high dose, single or two shots; roughly five received placebo; per-sample allocation not given. Samples came from day 63 after the first vaccine or placebo injection. Note on this clone: No antigen is known for it.

The sample in question was peripheral blood, obtained in a trial of Ad26.COV2.S vaccine versus placebo. The TCR sequence derives from a person aged 18-60 years who received the Ad26.COV2.S COVID-19 vaccine or a placebo. V and J are TRBV29-1 and TRBJ2-3; no reliable D call. The CDR3 sequence is CSVGLVGTDTQYF. For the CDR3, the DNA is TGCAGCGTTGGGTTGGTGGGCACAGATACGCAGTATTTT.